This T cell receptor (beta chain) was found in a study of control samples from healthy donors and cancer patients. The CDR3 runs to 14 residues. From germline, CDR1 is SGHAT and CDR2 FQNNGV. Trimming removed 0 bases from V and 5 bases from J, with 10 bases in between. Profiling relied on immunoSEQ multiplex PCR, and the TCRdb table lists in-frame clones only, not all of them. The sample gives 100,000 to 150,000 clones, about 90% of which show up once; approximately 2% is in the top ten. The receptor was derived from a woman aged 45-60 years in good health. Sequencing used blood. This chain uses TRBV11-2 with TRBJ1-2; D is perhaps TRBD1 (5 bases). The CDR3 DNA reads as TGTGCCAGCAGCTTAGACAGGGTCGGGTATGGCTACACCTTC. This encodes CASSLDRVGYGYTF. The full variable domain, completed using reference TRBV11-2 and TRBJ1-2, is EAGVAQSPRYKIIEKRQSVAFWCNPISGHATLYWYQQILGQGPKLLIQFQNNGVVDDSQLPKDRFSAERLKGVDSTLKIQPAKLEDSAVYLCASSLDRVGYGYTFGSGTRLTVV.